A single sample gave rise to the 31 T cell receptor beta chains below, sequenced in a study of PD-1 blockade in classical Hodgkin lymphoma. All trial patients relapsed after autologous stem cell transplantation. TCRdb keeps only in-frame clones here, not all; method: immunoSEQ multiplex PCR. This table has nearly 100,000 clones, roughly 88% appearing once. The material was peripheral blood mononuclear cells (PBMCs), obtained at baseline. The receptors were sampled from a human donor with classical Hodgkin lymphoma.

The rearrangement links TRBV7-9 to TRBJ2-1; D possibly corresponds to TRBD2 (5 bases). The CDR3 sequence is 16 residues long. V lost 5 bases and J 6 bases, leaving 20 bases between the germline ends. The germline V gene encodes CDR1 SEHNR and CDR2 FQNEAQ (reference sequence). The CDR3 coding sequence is TGTGCCAGCAGCACCCCAGCGGCCCGAGTGTTCAATGAGCAGTTCTTC. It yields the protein CASSTPAARVFNEQFF.

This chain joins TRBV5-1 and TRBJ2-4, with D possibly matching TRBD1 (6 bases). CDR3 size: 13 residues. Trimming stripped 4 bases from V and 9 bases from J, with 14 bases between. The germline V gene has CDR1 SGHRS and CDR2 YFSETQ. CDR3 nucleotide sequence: TGCGCCAGCAGCCAACGGGACAAGGGCATTCAGTACTTC. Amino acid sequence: CASSQRDKGIQYF.

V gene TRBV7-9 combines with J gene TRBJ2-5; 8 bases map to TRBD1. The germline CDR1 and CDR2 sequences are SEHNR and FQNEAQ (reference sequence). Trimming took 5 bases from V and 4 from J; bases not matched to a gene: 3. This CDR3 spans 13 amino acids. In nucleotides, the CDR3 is TGTGCCAGCAGCGCCAGGGGGCGAGAGACCCAGTACTTC. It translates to CASSARGRETQYF. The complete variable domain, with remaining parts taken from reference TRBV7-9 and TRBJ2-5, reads DTGVSQNPRHKITKRGQNVTFRCDPISEHNRLYWYRQTLGQGPEFLTYFQNEAQLEKSRLLSDRFSAERPKGSFSTLEIQRTEQGDSAMYLCASSARGRETQYFGPGTRLLVL.

CDR3 nucleotide sequence: TGTGCCAGCAGCAGGCTCCCCGACAGGGGACGAAGCTCCTACGAGCAGTACTTC. It is translated as CASSRLPDRGRSSYEQYF. This chain uses TRBV21-1 with TRBJ2-7; the D segment call TRBD1 is taken from the table without a DNA check. TRBV21-1 is a recognized pseudogene. The CDR3 totals 18 residues.

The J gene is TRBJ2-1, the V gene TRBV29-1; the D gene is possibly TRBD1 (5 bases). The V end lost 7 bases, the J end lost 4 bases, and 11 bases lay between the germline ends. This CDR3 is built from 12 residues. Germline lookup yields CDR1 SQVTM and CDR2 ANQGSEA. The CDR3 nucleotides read TGCAGCGCCAGGGCAGAATACAATGAGCAGTTCTTC. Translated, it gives CSARAEYNEQFF.

CDR3 region: CASSRTDLPYNEQFF. Here the CDR3 DNA reads TGTGCCAGTAGTAGGACAGACCTCCCCTACAATGAGCAGTTCTTC. This rearrangement joins TRBV19 to TRBJ2-1, with D maybe TRBD1 (6 bases). V was clipped by 4 bases and J by 2 bases, with 12 bases between them. Germline values: CDR1 LNHDA, CDR2 SQIVND (reference sequence). CDR3 size: 15 residues.

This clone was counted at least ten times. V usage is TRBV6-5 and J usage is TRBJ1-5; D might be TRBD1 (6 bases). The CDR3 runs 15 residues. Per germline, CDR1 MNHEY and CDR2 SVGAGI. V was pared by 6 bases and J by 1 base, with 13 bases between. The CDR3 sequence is CASRGKGGSNQPQHF. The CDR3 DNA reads TGTGCCAGCAGGGGCAAGGGGGGGAGCAATCAGCCCCAGCATTTT.

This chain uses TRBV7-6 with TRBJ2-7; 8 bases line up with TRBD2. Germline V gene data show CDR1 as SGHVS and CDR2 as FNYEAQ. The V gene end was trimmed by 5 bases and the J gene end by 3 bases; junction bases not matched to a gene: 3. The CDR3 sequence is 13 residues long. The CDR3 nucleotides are TGTGCCAGCAGCCCCGGGACTAGCTACGAGCAGTACTTC. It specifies CASSPGTSYEQYF.

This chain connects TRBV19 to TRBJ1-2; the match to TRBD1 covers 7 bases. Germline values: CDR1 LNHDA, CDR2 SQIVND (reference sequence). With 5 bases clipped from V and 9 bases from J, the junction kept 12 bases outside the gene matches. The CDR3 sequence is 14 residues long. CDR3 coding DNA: TGTGCCAGTAGTTTTTCCGGGACAGCGGGAAGCTACACCTTC. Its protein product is CASSFSGTAGSYTF.

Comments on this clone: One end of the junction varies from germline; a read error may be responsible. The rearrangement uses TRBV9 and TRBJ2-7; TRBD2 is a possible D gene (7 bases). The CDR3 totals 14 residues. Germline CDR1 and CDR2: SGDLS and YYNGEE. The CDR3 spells CASSEKIGGAPLVF. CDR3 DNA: TGTGCCAGCAGCGAGAAGATTGGGGGGGCCCCTTTAGTTTTC.

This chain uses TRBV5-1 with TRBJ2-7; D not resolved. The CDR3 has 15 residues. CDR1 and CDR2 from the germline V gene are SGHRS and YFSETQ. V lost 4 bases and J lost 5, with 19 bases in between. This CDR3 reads CASSVTTPILDEQYF. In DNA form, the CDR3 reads TGCGCCAGCAGCGTGACAACCCCGATCCTGGACGAGCAGTACTTC.

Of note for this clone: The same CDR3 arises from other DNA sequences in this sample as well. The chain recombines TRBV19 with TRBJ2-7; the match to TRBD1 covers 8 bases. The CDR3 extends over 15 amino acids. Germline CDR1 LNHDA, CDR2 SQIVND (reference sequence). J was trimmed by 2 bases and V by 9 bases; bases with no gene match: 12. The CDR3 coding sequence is TGTGCCAGCAGCCGCACGGGACAGGCGGCCTACGAGCAGTACTTC. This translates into CASSRTGQAAYEQYF.

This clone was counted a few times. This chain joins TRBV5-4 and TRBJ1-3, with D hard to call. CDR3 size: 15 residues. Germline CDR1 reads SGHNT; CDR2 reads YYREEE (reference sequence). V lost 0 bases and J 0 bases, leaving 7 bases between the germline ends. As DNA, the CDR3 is TGTGCCAGCAGCTTGGGGACTGACTCTGGAAACACCATATATTTT. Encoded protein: CASSLGTDSGNTIYF. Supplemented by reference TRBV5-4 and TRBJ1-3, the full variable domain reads ETGVTQSPTHLIKTRGQQVTLRCSSQSGHNTVSWYQQALGQGPQFIFQYYREEENGRGNFPPRFSGLQFPNYSSELNVNALELDDSALYLCASSLGTDSGNTIYFGEGSWLTVV.

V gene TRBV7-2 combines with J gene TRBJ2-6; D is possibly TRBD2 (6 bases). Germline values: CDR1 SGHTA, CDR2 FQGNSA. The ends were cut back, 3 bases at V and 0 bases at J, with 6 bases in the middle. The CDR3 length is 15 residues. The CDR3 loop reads CASSLEGSGANVLTF. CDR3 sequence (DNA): TGTGCCAGCAGCTTGGAGGGCTCTGGGGCCAACGTCCTGACTTTC.

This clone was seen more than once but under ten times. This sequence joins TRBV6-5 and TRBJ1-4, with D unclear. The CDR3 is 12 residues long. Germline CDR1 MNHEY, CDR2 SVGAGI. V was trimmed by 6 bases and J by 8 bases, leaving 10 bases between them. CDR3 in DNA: TGTGCCAGCAGGTCAACAGAAGAAAAACTGTTTTTT. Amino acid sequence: CASRSTEEKLFF.

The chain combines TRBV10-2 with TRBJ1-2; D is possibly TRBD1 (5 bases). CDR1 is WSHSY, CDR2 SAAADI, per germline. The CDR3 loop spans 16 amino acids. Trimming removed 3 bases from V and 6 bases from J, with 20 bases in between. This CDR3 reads CASSESSRGQVDGYTF. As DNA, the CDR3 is TGCGCCAGCAGTGAATCGAGTCGGGGCCAGGTGGATGGCTACACCTTC.

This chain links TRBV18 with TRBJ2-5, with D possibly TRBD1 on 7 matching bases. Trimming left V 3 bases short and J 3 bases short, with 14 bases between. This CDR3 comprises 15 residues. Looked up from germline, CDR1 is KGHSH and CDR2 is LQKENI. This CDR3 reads CASSPSGGIEETQYF. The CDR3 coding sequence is TGTGCCAGCTCACCTTCAGGGGGGATCGAAGAGACCCAGTACTTC.

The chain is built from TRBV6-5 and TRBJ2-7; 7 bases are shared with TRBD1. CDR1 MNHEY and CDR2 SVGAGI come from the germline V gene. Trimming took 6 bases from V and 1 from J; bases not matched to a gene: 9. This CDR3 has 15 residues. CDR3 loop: CASSLLQGKSYEQYF. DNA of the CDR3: TGTGCCAGCAGCCTACTACAGGGGAAATCCTACGAGCAGTACTTC.

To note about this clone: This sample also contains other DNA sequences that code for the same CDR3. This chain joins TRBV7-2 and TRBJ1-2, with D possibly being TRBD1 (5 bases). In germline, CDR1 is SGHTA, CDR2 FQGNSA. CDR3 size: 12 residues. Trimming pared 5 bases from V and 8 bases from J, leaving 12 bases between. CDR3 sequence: CASSLGGGGYTF. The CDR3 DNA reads TGTGCCAGCAGCCTCGGGGGTGGGGGCTACACCTTC.

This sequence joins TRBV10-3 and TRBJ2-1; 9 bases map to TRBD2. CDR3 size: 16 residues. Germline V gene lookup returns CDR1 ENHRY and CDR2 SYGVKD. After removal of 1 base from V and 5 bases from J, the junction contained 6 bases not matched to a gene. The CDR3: CAISELASGANNEQFF. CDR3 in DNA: TGTGCCATCAGTGAGTTAGCTAGCGGGGCAAACAATGAGCAGTTCTTC.

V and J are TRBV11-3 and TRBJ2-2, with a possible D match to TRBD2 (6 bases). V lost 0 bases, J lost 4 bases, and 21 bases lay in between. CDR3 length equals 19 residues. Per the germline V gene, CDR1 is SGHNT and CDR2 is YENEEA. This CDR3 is CASSLDSPWGAGTTGELFF. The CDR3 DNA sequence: TGTGCCAGCAGCTTAGATTCCCCGTGGGGAGCGGGTACCACCGGGGAGCTGTTTTTT.

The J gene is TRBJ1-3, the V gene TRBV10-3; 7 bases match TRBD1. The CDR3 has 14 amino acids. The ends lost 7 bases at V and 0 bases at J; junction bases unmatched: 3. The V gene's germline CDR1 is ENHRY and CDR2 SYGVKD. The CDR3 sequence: CAINRDSSGNTIYF. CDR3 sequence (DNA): TGTGCCATCAACCGGGACAGCTCTGGAAACACCATATATTTT.

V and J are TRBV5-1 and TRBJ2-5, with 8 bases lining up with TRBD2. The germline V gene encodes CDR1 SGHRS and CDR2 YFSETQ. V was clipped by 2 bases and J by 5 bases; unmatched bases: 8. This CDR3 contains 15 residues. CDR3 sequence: CASSFVPGGAETQYF. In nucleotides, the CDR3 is TGCGCCAGCAGCTTCGTCCCGGGAGGGGCGGAGACCCAGTACTTC.

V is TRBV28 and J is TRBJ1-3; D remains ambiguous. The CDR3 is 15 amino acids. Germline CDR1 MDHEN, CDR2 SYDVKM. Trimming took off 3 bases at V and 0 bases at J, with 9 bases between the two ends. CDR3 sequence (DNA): TGTGCCAGCAGTTTGCGTGGGATCTCTGGAAACACCATATATTTT. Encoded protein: CASSLRGISGNTIYF.

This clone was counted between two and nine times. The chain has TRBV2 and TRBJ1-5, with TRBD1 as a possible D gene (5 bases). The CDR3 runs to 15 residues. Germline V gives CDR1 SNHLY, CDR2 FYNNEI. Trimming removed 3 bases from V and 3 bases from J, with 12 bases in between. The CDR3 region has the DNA TGTGCCAGCAGTGACCAGGGTCTCTCCAATCAGCCCCAGCATTTT. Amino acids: CASSDQGLSNQPQHF.

CDR3 in DNA: TGTGCCAGCAGCTACGGACAGGGTGGCAATCAGCCCCAGCATTTT. This encodes CASSYGQGGNQPQHF. V gene TRBV7-2 combines with J gene TRBJ1-5; 8 nucleotides align to TRBD1. The CDR3 sequence is 15 residues long. Per germline, CDR1 SGHTA and CDR2 FQGNSA. Losses at the gene ends were 4 bases for V and 2 bases for J; bases not matched to a gene: 4.

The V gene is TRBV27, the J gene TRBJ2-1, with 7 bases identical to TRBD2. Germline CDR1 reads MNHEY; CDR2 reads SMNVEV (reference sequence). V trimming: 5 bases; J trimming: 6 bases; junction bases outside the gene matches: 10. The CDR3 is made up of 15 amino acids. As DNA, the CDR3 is TGTGCCAGCAGTGCGGGACTATGGGCGGCCAATGAGCAGTTCTTC. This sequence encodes CASSAGLWAANEQFF.

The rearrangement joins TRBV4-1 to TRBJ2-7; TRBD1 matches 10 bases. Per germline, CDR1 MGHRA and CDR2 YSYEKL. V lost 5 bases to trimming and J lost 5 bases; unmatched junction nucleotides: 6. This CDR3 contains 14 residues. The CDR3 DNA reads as TGCGCCAGCAGCTTCCGGGACAGGGGCCACGAGCAGTACTTC. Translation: CASSFRDRGHEQYF.

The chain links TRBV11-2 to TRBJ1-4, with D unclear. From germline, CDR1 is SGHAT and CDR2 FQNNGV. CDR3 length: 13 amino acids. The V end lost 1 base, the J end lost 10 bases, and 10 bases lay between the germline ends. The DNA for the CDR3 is TGTGCCAGCAGCTTAGCGGACCGTGGAAAACTGTTTTTT. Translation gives CASSLADRGKLFF.

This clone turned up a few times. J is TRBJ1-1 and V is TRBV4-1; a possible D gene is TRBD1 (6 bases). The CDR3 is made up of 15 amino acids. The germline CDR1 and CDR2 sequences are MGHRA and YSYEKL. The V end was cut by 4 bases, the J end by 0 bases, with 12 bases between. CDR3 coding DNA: TGCGCCAGCAGCCGTCGGACAGAAATGAACACTGAAGCTTTCTTT. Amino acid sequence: CASSRRTEMNTEAFF.

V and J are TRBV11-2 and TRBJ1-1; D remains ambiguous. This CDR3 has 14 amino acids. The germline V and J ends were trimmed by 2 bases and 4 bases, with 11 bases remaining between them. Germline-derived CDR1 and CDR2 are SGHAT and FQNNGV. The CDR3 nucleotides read TGTGCCAGCAGCTTACCATCCCGGTTCACTGAAGCTTTCTTT. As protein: CASSLPSRFTEAFF.